A selection of T cell receptor beta chains follows, all from one sample in a study of blood T cell repertoires in COVID-19. This table comes from immunoSEQ multiplex PCR, and its TCRdb copy is limited to in-frame clones, with some not included. The data hold more than 300,000 clones, with under 85% observed a single time. The sample consisted of PBMCs or T cells enriched from blood (not recorded which). The origin of the receptors is a woman aged 45-60 years who had recovered from COVID-19. Each CDR3 is given with its conserved first and last residue. Each record gives: D gene, J gene, clone size, V gene, CDR3 length, CDR3 DNA, CDR3 protein. The D gene is left open where the match is weak. The size of a clone is reported for some rows only, either as once, few or many, or as a class for expanded clones.

D: NA; J: TRBJ1-5; size: NA; V: TRBV4-1; length: 16; DNA: TGCGCCAGCAGCCCCCGGGTAGGGGGGGGGAGCCAGCCCCAGCATTTT; CDR3: CASSPRVGGGSQPQHF
D: NA; J: TRBJ1-1; size: NA; V: TRBV4-2; length: 15; DNA: TGTGCCAGCAGCCAAGATCCAGGATCAGTGACTGAAGCTTTCTTT; CDR3: CASSQDPGSVTEAFF
D: NA; J: TRBJ2-7; size: NA; V: TRBV11-3; length: 12; DNA: TGTGCCAGCAGCTTATCAGTCTACGAGCAGTACTTC; CDR3: CASSLSVYEQYF
D: NA; J: TRBJ1-6; size: NA; V: TRBV9; length: 15; DNA: TGTGCCAGCAGCCCCCGGGCGCTGCGGGATTCACCCCTCCACTTT; CDR3: CASSPRALRDSPLHF
D: TRBD1; J: TRBJ1-2; size: NA; V: TRBV29-1; length: 15; DNA: TGCAGCGTTGACGATTACAGGGGGACGGGCTATGGCTACACCTTC; CDR3: CSVDDYRGTGYGYTF
D: TRBD2; J: TRBJ2-7; size: NA; V: TRBV7-2; length: 15; DNA: TGTGCCAGCAGCTTAGAGGCTAGCGGGAGTTACGAGCAGTACTTC; CDR3: CASSLEASGSYEQYF
D: NA; J: TRBJ1-2; size: few; V: TRBV7-3; length: 16; DNA: TGTGCCAGCAGCCCTAGTTATTCGTCCGACCTCTATGGCTACACCTTC; CDR3: CASSPSYSSDLYGYTF
D: TRBD2; J: TRBJ2-1; size: NA; V: TRBV19; length: 13; DNA: TGTGCCAGTAGTATAGCGGGGCTAGCGGGATCCGTCTTC; CDR3: CASSIAGLAGSVF
D: TRBD2; J: TRBJ2-3; size: NA; V: TRBV5-4; length: 17; DNA: TGTGCCAGCAGCTTGGGGTCGGGCCTAGCGGGCACAGATACGCAGTATTTT; CDR3: CASSLGSGLAGTDTQYF
D: TRBD1; J: TRBJ2-7; size: NA; V: TRBV27; length: 15; DNA: TGTGCCAGCAGTCCCGGGACAGGCCCAAGCTACGAGCAGTACTTC; CDR3: CASSPGTGPSYEQYF
D: NA; J: TRBJ1-1; size: NA; V: TRBV5-1; length: 16; DNA: TGCGCCAGCAGCCCAATTCCGGGACAAGTGAACACTGAAGCTTTCTTT; CDR3: CASSPIPGQVNTEAFF
D: NA; J: TRBJ2-7; size: NA; V: TRBV27; length: 15; DNA: TGTGCCAGCAGTTTAGCCAGACACCCTTCCTACGAGCAGTACTTC; CDR3: CASSLARHPSYEQYF
D: NA; J: TRBJ1-1; size: NA; V: TRBV28; length: 13; DNA: TGTGCCAGCAGTTCACACTCACGGGATGAAGCTTTCTTT; CDR3: CASSSHSRDEAFF
D: NA; J: TRBJ2-7; size: once; V: TRBV9; length: 12; DNA: TGTGCCAGCAGCGACCGAGGGCCCGAGCAGTACTTC; CDR3: CASSDRGPEQYF
D: NA; J: TRBJ1-5; size: NA; V: TRBV5-1; length: 13; DNA: TGCGCCAGCAGCTTACAGGGTTTCCAGCCCCAGCATTTT; CDR3: CASSLQGFQPQHF
D: TRBD2; J: TRBJ2-1; size: NA; V: TRBV7-3; length: 17; DNA: TGTGCCAGCAGCTTAGCCGGGGCGGGAGGGCCAGGGAATGAGCAGTTCTTC; CDR3: CASSLAGAGGPGNEQFF
D: NA; J: TRBJ1-1; size: NA; V: TRBV11-3; length: 13; DNA: TGTGCCAGCAGCCCGCTCGGGAACACTGAAGCTTTCTTT; CDR3: CASSPLGNTEAFF
D: NA; J: TRBJ1-1; size: NA; V: TRBV30; length: 14; DNA: TGTGCCTGGATTAAAAGGACAGCTAACACTGAAGCTTTCTTT; CDR3: CAWIKRTANTEAFF
D: NA; J: TRBJ2-1; size: NA; V: TRBV6-5; length: 15; DNA: TGTGCCAGCTGTCGTAGCGTCTCACTGGAGAATGAGCAGTTCTTC; CDR3: CASCRSVSLENEQFF
D: TRBD2; J: TRBJ2-2; size: few; V: TRBV4-1; length: 19; DNA: TGCGCCAGCAGCCAAGCTGGGACTAGCGGGAGGGCCGGCACCGGGGAGCTGTTTTTT; CDR3: CASSQAGTSGRAGTGELFF
D: TRBD1; J: TRBJ1-1; size: NA; V: TRBV4-2; length: 15; DNA: TGTGCCAGCAGCCGCGGGACAGGGGTGGACACTGAAGCTTTCTTT; CDR3: CASSRGTGVDTEAFF
D: TRBD1; J: TRBJ1-2; size: once; V: TRBV12-5; length: 12; DNA: TGTGCTAGTGGGTTGGGGACAGGGTATCCCACCTTC; CDR3: CASGLGTGYPTF
D: TRBD2; J: TRBJ2-7; size: NA; V: TRBV13; length: 17; DNA: TGTGCCAGCAGCTTAGGCCGGGAGACTAGCGGAACCTACGAGCAGTACTTC; CDR3: CASSLGRETSGTYEQYF
D: TRBD1; J: TRBJ1-1; size: once; V: TRBV7-2; length: 16; DNA: TGTGCCAGCAGCTACACGTGGACAGGGGCGAACACTGAAGCTTTCTTT; CDR3: CASSYTWTGANTEAFF
D: NA; J: TRBJ1-1; size: NA; V: TRBV7-9; length: 14; DNA: TGTGCCAGCAGCTTAGAGACTGGAATCTCTGAAGCTTTCTTT; CDR3: CASSLETGISEAFF
D: TRBD2; J: TRBJ2-2; size: NA; V: TRBV9; length: 18; DNA: TGTGCCAGCGCCCTGACTAGCGGGGGAGACACGAACACCGGGGAGCTGTTTTTT; CDR3: CASALTSGGDTNTGELFF
D: NA; J: TRBJ1-1; size: NA; V: TRBV5-1; length: 15; DNA: TGCGCCAGCAGCTTGATGCGGGGGGCGAACACTGAAGCTTTCTTT; CDR3: CASSLMRGANTEAFF
D: NA; J: TRBJ2-2; size: few; V: TRBV11-3; length: 13; DNA: TGTGCCAGCAGCTTAGTGGAGACCGGGGAGCTGTTTTTT; CDR3: CASSLVETGELFF
D: TRBD1; J: TRBJ1-3; size: NA; V: TRBV4-1; length: 16; DNA: TGCGCCAGCAGCGTCCGGGACAGGGGGCTCGTAGACACCATATATTTT; CDR3: CASSVRDRGLVDTIYF
D: TRBD1; J: TRBJ1-2; size: NA; V: TRBV4-3; length: 16; DNA: TGCGCCAGCAGCCTGGGACAGGGGGCTGCTCGCTATGGCTACACCTTC; CDR3: CASSLGQGAARYGYTF
D: NA; J: TRBJ1-5; size: NA; V: TRBV5-5; length: 15; DNA: TGTGCCAGCAGCTTGGGAGGGAATGGCAATCAGCCCCAGCATTTT; CDR3: CASSLGGNGNQPQHF
D: NA; J: TRBJ2-3; size: once; V: TRBV7-9; length: 11; DNA: TGTGCCACCCTCAGCACAGATACGCAGTATTTT; CDR3: CATLSTDTQYF
D: NA; J: TRBJ1-6; size: NA; V: TRBV6-4; length: 15; DNA: TGTGCCAGCAGTGACTCTTGGGACTCCCGCTCACCCCTCCACTTT; CDR3: CASSDSWDSRSPLHF
D: TRBD1; J: TRBJ2-5; size: NA; V: TRBV5-4; length: 16; DNA: TGTGCCAGCAGCTTTGGGGACAGGGGGCTAGAAGAGACCCAGTACTTC; CDR3: CASSFGDRGLEETQYF
D: TRBD2; J: TRBJ2-5; size: once; V: TRBV5-1; length: 17; DNA: TGCGCCAGCAGCTTGGGACTAGCGGGAGCTCGACAAGAGACCCAGTACTTC; CDR3: CASSLGLAGARQETQYF
D: TRBD1; J: TRBJ2-5; size: NA; V: TRBV5-1; length: 15; DNA: TGCGCCAGCAGCTTGGGTAAGGGGGCCGGAGAGACCCAGTACTTC; CDR3: CASSLGKGAGETQYF